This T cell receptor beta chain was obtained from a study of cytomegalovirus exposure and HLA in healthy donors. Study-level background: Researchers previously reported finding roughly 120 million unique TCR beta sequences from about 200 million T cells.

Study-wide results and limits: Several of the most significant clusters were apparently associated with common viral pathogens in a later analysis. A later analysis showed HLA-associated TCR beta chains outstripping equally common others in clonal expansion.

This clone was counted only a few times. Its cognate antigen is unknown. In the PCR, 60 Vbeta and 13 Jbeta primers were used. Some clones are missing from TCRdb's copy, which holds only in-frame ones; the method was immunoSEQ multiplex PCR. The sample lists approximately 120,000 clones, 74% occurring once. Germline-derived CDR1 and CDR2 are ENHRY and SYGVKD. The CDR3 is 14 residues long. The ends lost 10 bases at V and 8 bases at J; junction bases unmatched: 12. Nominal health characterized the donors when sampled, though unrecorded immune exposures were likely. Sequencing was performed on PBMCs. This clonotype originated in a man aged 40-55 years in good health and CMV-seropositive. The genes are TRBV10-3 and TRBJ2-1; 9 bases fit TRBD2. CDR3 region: CATDISGGEDEQFF. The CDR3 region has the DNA TGTGCCACCGACATTAGCGGGGGAGAGGATGAGCAGTTCTTC.